This TCR beta chain was sequenced for a study of blood T cell repertoires in COVID-19 (TCRdb year 2020). Concerning the study at large: The collaborator samples originated in the United States, Italy and Spain and spanned the acute and convalescent phases of COVID-19. The material from the prospective study consisted of cDNA or gDNA derived from T cells, B-cell-depleted T cells, or PBMCs. Subjects who had been exposed to COVID-19, were actively infected with it, or had recovered from it provided the deeply sampled blood TCRbeta repertoires that made up the dataset. The repertoires were made available in a free public database intended to serve as a resource for research on the immune response to SARS-CoV-2. Samples came from the ongoing ImmuneRACE study (first 160 participants) plus 1,254 subjects from 6 global collaborators. Nearly every sample came with metadata listing a de-identified subject ID, COVID-19 status, age in years and sex. Where HLA class I and class II types were available, the types were taken from metadata supplied by the sample provider, not from assay-based typing. Study-wide conclusions, independent of this receptor: The amount of clinical and demographic metadata varied by source and participant and was provided uncurated.

Turning to this clone: Its cognate antigen has yet to be identified. Base-call qualities are not available, and no considerably larger clone is one nucleotide away.

CDR1 LNHDA and CDR2 SQIVND were looked up in the germline V gene (reference sequence). V is reduced by 1 base and J by 5 bases, leaving a spacing of 8 bases between them. The CDR3, cysteine through phenylalanine, is 13 amino acids long. CDR3 DNA only is kept here, 39 bases in frame from base 1. TCRbeta CDR3 regions were amplified from genomic DNA by means of the immunoSEQ Assay, a bias-controlled multiplex PCR. For the original study's pipeline: Within the assay, amplification of reference gene primers was used to estimate how many nucleated cells each sample contained. To quantify the absolute abundance of each unique TCRbeta CDR3 rearrangement, sequence reads were collapsed and filtered. For each sample, productive Simpson clonality was calculated as the square root of Simpson's diversity index across productive rearrangements. The clones in this table, taken by TCRdb from immuneACCESS, are in-frame only. Not every clone is retained; where verified, under half of the shortfall comes from an unresolved V gene, and the cause of the rest is unknown. D and trimming come from the DNA, and the V and J calls and clone size come from that table. The sample records 95,000 to 150,000 clones, roughly 84% of which are singletons. Approximately 3.6% of the sample is in the top ten clones.

In the prospective study, participants were 18 to 89 years old, resided in 25 or so geographic areas of the United States, and were enrolled through a virtual design. To assign participants to cohorts, the prospective study relied on clinical history that participants themselves reported in a screening survey and a study questionnaire. Recovered participants in ImmuneRACE Cohort 3 were defined by two consecutive negative NP/OP PCR tests, clearance by a healthcare professional, or resolution of symptoms. In the prospective study, mobile phlebotomists collected whole blood, serum and a nasopharyngeal or oropharyngeal swab from each participant. Over a roughly two-month period, participants in the prospective study had the option of providing additional blood draws and questionnaires. Prospective study blood samples were shipped either frozen or at room temperature before DNA extraction.

This receptor was identified in a woman aged 30 to 39 who had recovered from COVID-19. The sequencing input was PBMCs or T cells enriched from blood (not recorded which). The chain links TRBV19 with TRBJ2-5; the D gene remains uncertain. The bases read TGTGCCAGTAGTATAGGGAGACGGGAGACCCAGTACTTC. The translation is CASSIGRRETQYF.